The rows below give T cell receptor beta chains drawn from one sample of a study of PD-L1 blockade in urothelial cancer. Profiling relied on immunoSEQ multiplex PCR, and the TCRdb table lists in-frame clones only, not all of them. The repertoire includes about 74,000 clones, 75% to 90% of them detected once, and around 4.8% sits in the top ten. This material consisted of PBMCs, taken around atezolizumab (anti-PD-L1) treatment. The receptors here all came from a man between 70 and 80 years old with urothelial cancer. Both conserved end residues are part of each CDR3. Each record gives: clone size, V gene, J gene, D gene, CDR3 DNA, CDR3 protein. The D gene is left open where the match is weak. Not all rows give a size; the values are once, few, many and, for expanded clones, a class.

-	TRBV4-1	TRBJ2-1	TRBD1	TGCGCCAGCAGCCAAGTAACCGGGACAGGGACCTATGAGCAGTTCTTC	CASSQVTGTGTYEQFF
-	TRBV7-2	TRBJ2-1	TRBD2	TGTGCCAGCAGCTTAGGGATTGGGCGGGGGTCCTACAATGAGCAGTTCTTC	CASSLGIGRGSYNEQFF
-	TRBV19	TRBJ2-6	TRBD1	TGTGCCTGTTCCCCGGACAGGGGTCCATCTGGGGCCAACGTCCTGACTTTC	CACSPDRGPSGANVLTF
once	TRBV5-3	TRBJ1-2	-	TGTGCCAGGCGTGACAGCAATCACAACTATGGCTACACCTTC	CARRDSNHNYGYTF
-	TRBV11-2	TRBJ2-5	-	TGTGCCAGCAGCGTAGACGGACATCAAGAGACCCAGTACTTC	CASSVDGHQETQYF
-	TRBV28	TRBJ2-3	TRBD2	TGTGCCAGCAGCCTCAACCCTAGCGGGAGCACAGATACGCAGTATTTT	CASSLNPSGSTDTQYF
-	TRBV10-3	TRBJ1-2	TRBD1	TGTGCCATCGGGCAGACAGGGACCGATGGCTACACCTTC	CAIGQTGTDGYTF
-	TRBV7-2	TRBJ2-7	TRBD2	TGTGCCAGCACCACCGAGGGCGGGAGGGCGAACGAGCAGTACTTC	CASTTEGGRANEQYF
-	TRBV5-1	TRBJ2-5	-	TGCGCCAGCAGCTTGAGAGGGGACACTATACAAGAGACCCAGTACTTC	CASSLRGDTIQETQYF
-	TRBV15	TRBJ1-1	-	TGTGCCACCAGTAGGTCGAGGATGAACACTGAAGCTTTCTTT	CATSRSRMNTEAFF
-	TRBV9	TRBJ2-3	-	TGTGCCAGCAGCGTAGAGGGACCGGGAGTAGGCACAGATACGCAGTATTTT	CASSVEGPGVGTDTQYF
-	TRBV7-9	TRBJ1-5	-	TGTGCCAGCAGCTCGGACAACCAGCCCCAGCATTTT	CASSSDNQPQHF
-	TRBV28	TRBJ1-5	TRBD1	TGTGCCAGCAGCAAGACAGGGTCCAATCAGCCCCAGCATTTT	CASSKTGSNQPQHF
-	TRBV7-6	TRBJ1-2	-	TGTGCCAGCAGCTTAGCGCAGGGGAACTATGGCTACACCTTC	CASSLAQGNYGYTF
-	TRBV28	TRBJ2-1	TRBD1	TGTGCCAGCAGCATACGGGGACAGGGAAACAATGAGCAGTTCTTC	CASSIRGQGNNEQFF
-	TRBV6-6	TRBJ1-2	-	TGTGCCAGCGTGGGCGGGGGGCAACGTGGCTACACCTTC	CASVGGGQRGYTF
-	TRBV7-6	TRBJ2-7	-	TGTGCCAGCAGCTTAGGAGACCAGCGTGGAGAGCAGTACTTC	CASSLGDQRGEQYF